This entry concerns a single T cell receptor (beta chain). The data originate from a study of blood T cell repertoires in COVID-19. Turning to the study itself: The origin of the acute and convalescent COVID-19 samples was the United States, Italy and Spain.

Participants spanned ages about 18 to 90 years and resided in about 25 US areas. Cohort assignment relied on participant-reported clinical history. This CDR3 is 13 amino acids long. Trimming pared 2 bases from V and 7 bases from J, leaving 6 bases between. The germline CDR1 and CDR2 sequences are WNHNN and SYGVQD (reference sequence). Original handling: Estimation of nucleated cell counts was performed using reference gene primer amplification. The assay was immunoSEQ multiplex PCR, and TCRdb's table has in-frame clones only and misses some. The V and J calls and the clone size are those of that table, but D and trimming were determined from the DNA. Here the sample spans a few hundred thousand clones, 87% being singletons.

The chain is built from TRBV10-1 and TRBJ1-6; no clear D gene. The TCR was taken from a man between 18 and 29 years old with acute COVID-19. Material for sequencing was PBMCs or T cells enriched from blood (not recorded which). CDR3 coding DNA: TGCGCCAGCAGTGAGATTCAGAATTCACCCCTCCACTTT. Translating it yields CASSEIQNSPLHF.